Below, one T cell receptor (beta chain) is given with its context. No antigen is known for it. This entry belongs to a study of T cell responses to AZD1222 COVID-19 vaccine. Generated by immunoSEQ multiplex PCR, the TCRdb table keeps only in-frame clones and is missing some. Of about 78,000 clones listed, roughly 86% are singletons. The germline gives CDR1 SGHTA, CDR2 FQGNSA. V was clipped by 10 bases and J by 3 bases, with 15 bases between them. CDR3 size: 14 residues. Notes on the study in general: It was only a handful of AZD1222 recipients who were seropositive at baseline.

The receptor was derived from an adult in good health. This material consisted of peripheral blood, taken on day 0 of MenACWY control vaccination. The chain has TRBV7-2 and TRBJ2-2; D is possibly TRBD2 (6 bases). The CDR3 loop reads CANAGPKDTGELFF. As DNA, the CDR3 is TGTGCCAACGCGGGACCTAAGGACACCGGGGAGCTGTTTTTT.